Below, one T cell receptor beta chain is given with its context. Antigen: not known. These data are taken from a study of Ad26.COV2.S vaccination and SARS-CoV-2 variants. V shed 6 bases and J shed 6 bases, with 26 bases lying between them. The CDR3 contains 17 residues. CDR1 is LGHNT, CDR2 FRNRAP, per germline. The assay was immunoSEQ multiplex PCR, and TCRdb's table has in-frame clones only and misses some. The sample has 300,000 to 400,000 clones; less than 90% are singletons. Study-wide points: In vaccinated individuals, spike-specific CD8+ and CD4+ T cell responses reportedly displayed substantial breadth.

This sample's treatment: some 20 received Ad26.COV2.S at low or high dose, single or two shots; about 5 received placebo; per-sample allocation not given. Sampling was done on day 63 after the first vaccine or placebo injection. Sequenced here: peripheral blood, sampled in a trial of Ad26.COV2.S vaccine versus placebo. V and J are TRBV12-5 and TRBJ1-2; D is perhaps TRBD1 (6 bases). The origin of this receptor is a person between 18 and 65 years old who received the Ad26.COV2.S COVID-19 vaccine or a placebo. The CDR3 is CASGPWGGSGRLDGYTF. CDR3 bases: TGTGCTAGTGGCCCCTGGGGGGGCTCGGGGCGTTTGGATGGCTACACCTTC.